This TCR beta chain came from a study of shared clonotypes between healthy human individuals. Caucasian adults residing in Nashville, Tennessee made up all the donors. CDR1 KGHSH and CDR2 LQKENI come from the germline V gene. The CDR3 extends over 12 amino acids. V was shortened by 0 bases and J by 8 bases, with 7 bases between the two germline ends. Clones were sequenced by immunoSEQ multiplex PCR, and TCRdb holds only the in-frame ones, with some missing. There are over 2 million clones in the sample; roughly 95% occur only once, and 0.1% to 0.15% lies in the top ten. This clonotype was obtained from a young man in good health. The sample comprised naive CD4+ T cells sorted from blood. Subset described: CD45RA+ positively selected. V is TRBV18 and J is TRBJ1-2; D uncertain. CDR3 DNA sequence: TGTGCCAGCTCACCACCTATGGGGGGCTACACCTTC. It encodes CASSPPMGGYTF.